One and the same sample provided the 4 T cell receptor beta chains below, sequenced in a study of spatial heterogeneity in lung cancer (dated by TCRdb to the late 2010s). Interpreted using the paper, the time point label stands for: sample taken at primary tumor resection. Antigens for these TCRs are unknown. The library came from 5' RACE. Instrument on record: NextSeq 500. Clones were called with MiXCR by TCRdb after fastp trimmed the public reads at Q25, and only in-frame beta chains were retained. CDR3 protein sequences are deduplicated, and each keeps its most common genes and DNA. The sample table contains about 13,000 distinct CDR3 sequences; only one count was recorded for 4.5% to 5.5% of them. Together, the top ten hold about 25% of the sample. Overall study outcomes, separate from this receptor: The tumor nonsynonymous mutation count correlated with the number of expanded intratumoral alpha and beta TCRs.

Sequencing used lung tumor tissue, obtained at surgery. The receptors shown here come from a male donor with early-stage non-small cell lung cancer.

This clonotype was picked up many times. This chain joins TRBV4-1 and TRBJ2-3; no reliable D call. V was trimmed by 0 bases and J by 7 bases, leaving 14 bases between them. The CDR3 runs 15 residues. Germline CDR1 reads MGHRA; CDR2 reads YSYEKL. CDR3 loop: CASSQEEALLYTQYF. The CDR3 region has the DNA TGCGCCAGCAGCCAAGAGGAAGCCCTTCTCTATACGCAGTATTTT.

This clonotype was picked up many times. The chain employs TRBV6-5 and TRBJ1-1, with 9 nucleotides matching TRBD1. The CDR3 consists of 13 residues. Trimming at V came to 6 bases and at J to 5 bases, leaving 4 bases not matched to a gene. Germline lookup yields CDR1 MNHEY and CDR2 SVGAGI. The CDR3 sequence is CASRQGARTEAFF. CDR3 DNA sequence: TGTGCCAGCAGACAGGGGGCGCGGACTGAAGCTTTCTTT.

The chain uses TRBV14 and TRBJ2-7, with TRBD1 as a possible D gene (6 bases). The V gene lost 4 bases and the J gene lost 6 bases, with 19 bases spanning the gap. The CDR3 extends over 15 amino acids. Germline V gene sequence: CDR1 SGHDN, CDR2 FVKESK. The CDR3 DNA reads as TGTGCCAGCAGCCGAATCCTGGGACCAGGGGTCGAGCAGTACTTC. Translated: CASSRILGPGVEQYF.

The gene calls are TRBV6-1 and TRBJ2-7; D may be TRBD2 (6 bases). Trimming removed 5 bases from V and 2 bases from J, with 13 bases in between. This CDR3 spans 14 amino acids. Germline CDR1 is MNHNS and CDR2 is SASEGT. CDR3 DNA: TGTGCCAGCAGTCACCTTGGGGGGACCTACGAGCAGTACTTC. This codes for CASSHLGGTYEQYF.